This T cell receptor (beta chain) was observed in a study of blood T cells in healthy people across ages. Study-level points and caveats: A strong correlation between TCR beta diversity and naive T cell percentage was seen. Roughly linear declines in TCR beta diversity per million T cells occurred with age. Both higher diversity and more naive CD4+ cells marked long-lived donors when set against aged donors.

Alongside a J-beta primer mix, a sample-barcoded 5' primer served in a second PCR lasting about 7 to 12 cycles. Unique molecular identifiers of 12 random nucleotides labeled each cDNA. TCRdb re-analysed the 5' RACE reads in MiXCR, keeping a single row per CDR3 protein. Among around 580,000 distinct CDR3 sequences listed, around 50% were seen once. In the case of this clonotype: Its specificity is unknown. The germline gene is not matched at one end of the junction; a read error may be the cause.

The sample taken for sequencing was blood. This TCR derives from a man aged 80 or over in good health.

CDR3 coding DNA: TGCGCCAACAGCTCTATACCGGGACAGCAAGAGACCCAGTACTTC. Protein sequence: CANSSIPGQQETQYF. V is TRBV5-1 and J is TRBJ2-5; 7 nucleotides agree with TRBD1. The CDR3 is 15 amino acids. Looked up from germline, CDR1 is SGHRS and CDR2 is YFSETQ.